These T cell receptor beta chains were read from a single sample in a study of T cells in Graves' hyperthyroidism and ophthalmopathy. TCRdb reprocessed the multiplex PCR reads via MiXCR and lists one record per CDR3 protein. This table has 500,000 to 550,000 distinct CDR3 sequences, 20% appearing once. Sequences were obtained from blood. The receptors come from a man aged 35-49 years with Graves' ophthalmopathy. Each CDR3 is given with its conserved first and last residue. D genes are given only for firm matches. Rows give clone size only sometimes, using once, few, many, or a class for an expanded clone.

J	D	V	size	CDR3	DNA
TRBJ1-5	TRBD1	TRBV5-1	NA	CASRPGTGPLSNQPQHF	TGCGCCAGCAGACCCGGGACAGGTCCTCTTAGCAATCAGCCCCAGCATTTT
TRBJ2-1	TRBD1	TRBV29-1	NA	CSVSGTAQDEQFF	TGCAGCGTATCCGGGACAGCTCAGGATGAGCAGTTCTTC
TRBJ2-2	NA	TRBV7-2	few	CASSFPVGDTGELFF	TGTGCCAGCAGCTTTCCCGTTGGGGACACCGGGGAGCTGTTTTTT
TRBJ1-2	NA	TRBV5-1	NA	CASSLNRHYGYTF	TGCGCCAGCAGCCTAAACAGGCACTATGGCTACACCTTC
TRBJ2-2	TRBD2	TRBV4-3	NA	CASSIGTSGTGGELFF	TGCGCCAGCAGCATTGGGACTAGCGGGACGGGCGGGGAGCTGTTTTTT
TRBJ1-3	TRBD1	TRBV7-2	NA	CASSSGTVHSGNTIYF	TGTGCCAGCAGCTCCGGGACAGTTCACTCTGGAAACACCATATATTTT
TRBJ2-3	NA	TRBV12-3/TRBV12-4	NA	CASSLKHGGWAPDTQYF	TGTGCCAGCAGTTTAAAACATGGCGGTTGGGCCCCCGATACGCAGTATTTT
TRBJ1-1	NA	TRBV30	many	CAWSIMAGAEAFF	TGTGCCTGGAGTATAATGGCGGGGGCTGAAGCTTTCTTT
TRBJ2-5	TRBD1	TRBV2	NA	CASSWDRSQETQYF	TGTGCCAGCAGTTGGGACAGGTCCCAAGAGACCCAGTACTTC
TRBJ1-5	TRBD1	TRBV18	NA	CASSPGQPGRGQPQHF	TGTGCCAGCTCACCGGGACAGCCCGGCCGGGGTCAGCCCCAGCATTTT
TRBJ1-3	TRBD1	TRBV18	few	CASSPPRGTAWDTIYF	TGTGCCAGCTCACCACCGAGAGGGACAGCCTGGGACACCATATATTTT
TRBJ2-5	NA	TRBV28	many	CASSPLGARVIQYF	TGTGCCAGCAGCCCATTGGGCGCCCGAGTGATCCAGTACTTC
TRBJ2-5	TRBD2	TRBV2	NA	CASSERGSGVMILETQYF	TGTGCCAGCAGTGAGAGGGGTAGCGGGGTGATGATACTCGAGACCCAGTACTTC
TRBJ1-2	NA	TRBV4-3	NA	CASSQDLVNTLGYGYTF	TGCGCCAGCAGCCAAGATTTAGTCAACACCCTAGGGTATGGCTACACCTTC
TRBJ1-2	TRBD1	TRBV20-1	few	CSALRQGAQGYTF	TGCAGTGCTCTTCGACAGGGGGCGCAAGGCTACACCTTC
TRBJ2-5	NA	TRBV5-1	NA	CASSLAIGPAQETQYF	TGCGCCAGCAGCTTGGCCATCGGCCCCGCACAAGAGACCCAGTACTTC
TRBJ1-3	NA	TRBV11-2	many	CASSQDGGNTIYF	TGTGCCAGCAGCCAAGACGGAGGAAACACCATATATTTT
TRBJ2-5	TRBD1	TRBV5-1	many	CASTDDREQPQYF	TGCGCCAGCACCGACGACAGGGAGCAGCCCCAGTACTTC
TRBJ2-7	NA	TRBV7-9	NA	CASSSSGAHEQYF	TGTGCCAGCAGCTCATCAGGGGCCCACGAGCAGTACTTC
TRBJ1-4	NA	TRBV6-2/TRBV6-3	NA	CASSYDAGDFGKLFF	TGTGCCAGCAGTTACGATGCAGGGGACTTCGGAAAACTGTTTTTT
TRBJ2-5	TRBD2	TRBV11-2	NA	CASGYPPTGTSGRGLETQYF	TGTGCCAGCGGATACCCCCCTACCGGGACTAGCGGGAGGGGGCTAGAGACCCAGTACTTC
TRBJ1-1	NA	TRBV29-1	NA	CSAWIAGGHTEAFF	TGCAGCGCTTGGATAGCAGGAGGGCACACTGAAGCTTTCTTT
TRBJ1-1	NA	TRBV7-2	many	CASSPPTGVNTEAFF	TGTGCCAGCAGCCCCCCGACTGGAGTGAACACTGAAGCTTTCTTT
TRBJ2-3	TRBD2	TRBV5-1	few	CASSPIRLADRTDTQYF	TGCGCCAGCAGCCCAATACGACTAGCGGATCGCACAGATACGCAGTATTTT
TRBJ2-3	NA	TRBV6-1	many	CASSERGFYTDTQYF	TGTGCCAGCAGTGAAAGAGGTTTCTACACAGATACGCAGTATTTT
TRBJ2-1	NA	TRBV29-1	few	CSVEEHNEQFF	TGCAGCGTTGAGGAACACAATGAGCAGTTCTTC
TRBJ1-4	NA	TRBV27	NA	CASSLEGQTVKLFF	TGTGCCAGCAGTTTAGAAGGACAAACAGTAAAACTGTTTTTT
TRBJ2-4	NA	TRBV11-2	NA	CASSQYRGAGKNIQYF	TGTGCCAGCAGCCAATACCGGGGGGCCGGCAAAAACATTCAGTACTTC
TRBJ1-5	NA	TRBV28	NA	CASMKFYSNQPQHF	TGTGCCAGCATGAAGTTCTATAGCAATCAGCCCCAGCATTTT
TRBJ2-1	TRBD1	TRBV7-9	once	CASNWDRGQFF	TGTGCCAGCAACTGGGACAGGGGGCAGTTCTTC
TRBJ2-3	TRBD2	TRBV10-3	few	CAISEDLAGGTDTQYF	TGTGCCATCAGTGAGGATCTAGCGGGGGGCACAGATACGCAGTATTTT
TRBJ1-1	NA	TRBV15	many	CATSRAGTTEAFF	TGTGCCACCAGCAGAGCCGGGACAACTGAAGCTTTCTTT
TRBJ2-5	NA	TRBV7-3	NA	CASSLSKSDRQYF	TGTGCCAGCAGCTTAAGCAAATCGGACCGCCAGTACTTC
TRBJ2-6	NA	TRBV30	NA	CAWSSSGANVLTF	TGTGCCTGGTCTAGCTCTGGGGCCAACGTCCTGACTTTC
TRBJ2-7	NA	TRBV7-9	many	CASTRDPSSYEQYF	TGTGCCAGCACCAGAGACCCTAGCTCCTACGAGCAGTACTTC
TRBJ2-7	TRBD2	TRBV10-3	many	CAISESTSGTYEQYF	TGTGCCATCAGTGAATCGACTAGCGGTACATACGAGCAGTACTTC
TRBJ1-1	TRBD1	TRBV3-1	many	CASSQGQGATEAFF	TGTGCCAGCAGCCAAGGACAGGGTGCTACTGAAGCTTTCTTT
TRBJ1-2	NA	TRBV4-1	NA	CASSQGQSGNYGYTF	TGCGCCAGCAGCCAAGGGCAGAGCGGGAACTATGGCTACACCTTC
TRBJ2-3	TRBD2	TRBV7-2	many	CASTGGGMDTDTQYF	TGTGCCTCGACCGGGGGGGGCATGGACACAGATACGCAGTATTTT
TRBJ2-1	TRBD1	TRBV6-1	few	CAILDRGSNEQFF	TGTGCCATTCTGGACAGGGGCTCCAATGAGCAGTTCTTC
TRBJ2-7	NA	TRBV7-9	many	CASRAGSRDEQYF	TGTGCCAGCAGGGCTGGGAGCAGGGACGAGCAGTACTTC
TRBJ2-3	TRBD2	TRBV7-2	NA	CASSLTLASGDTDTQYF	TGTGCCAGCAGCTTAACTTTGGCTAGCGGTGACACAGATACGCAGTATTTT
TRBJ2-1	NA	TRBV11-3	many	CASSLGPGALYNEQFF	TGTGCCAGCAGCTTAGGGCCGGGGGCTCTCTACAATGAGCAGTTCTTC
TRBJ2-1	TRBD2	TRBV12-3/TRBV12-4	many	CASSHTSGGYNEQFF	TGTGCCAGCAGCCATACTAGCGGGGGGTACAATGAGCAGTTCTTC
TRBJ2-3	TRBD2	TRBV20-1	NA	CSADAPSGRQDTQYF	TGCAGTGCTGACGCCCCTAGCGGGAGGCAAGATACGCAGTATTTT
TRBJ2-7	NA	TRBV29-1	few	CSVEEAAYGRGPFGYEQYF	TGCAGCGTTGAAGAAGCGGCTTATGGCAGAGGTCCCTTCGGGTACGAGCAGTACTTC
TRBJ1-1	NA	TRBV7-9	few	CASSPPPKTRAGNTEAFF	TGTGCCAGCAGCCCCCCCCCTAAGACAAGAGCGGGGAACACTGAAGCTTTCTTT
TRBJ1-3	NA	TRBV7-8	few	CASRPSIGNTIYF	TGTGCCAGCAGGCCCTCGATTGGAAACACCATATATTTT
TRBJ2-5	NA	TRBV11-1	NA	CASSLDVFKSAQYF	TGTGCCAGCAGCTTGGACGTCTTCAAGTCGGCCCAGTACTTC
TRBJ1-2	NA	TRBV25-1	NA	CASSESGTDGYTF	TGTGCCAGCAGTGAGTCCGGGACGGATGGCTACACCTTC
TRBJ2-2	TRBD2	TRBV20-1	NA	CSARDREAGVNTGELFF	TGCAGTGCTAGAGATCGAGAAGCGGGAGTGAATACCGGGGAGCTGTTTTTT
TRBJ2-1	TRBD2	TRBV9	NA	CASSVSSGRSSYNEQFF	TGTGCCAGCAGCGTATCTAGCGGGAGGAGCTCCTACAATGAGCAGTTCTTC
TRBJ1-2	NA	TRBV7-9	NA	CASSLRRGHYTF	TGTGCCAGCAGCTTAAGAAGGGGACACTACACCTTC
TRBJ2-2	NA	TRBV27	few	CASSLYPPGTKGGELFF	TGTGCCAGCAGTTTATATCCGCCCGGGACGAAGGGCGGGGAGCTGTTTTTT
TRBJ2-2	TRBD2	TRBV3-1	many	CASSQAVPAGATKLFF	TGTGCCAGCAGCCAAGCCGTGCCAGCGGGGGCGACTAAGCTGTTTTTT
TRBJ2-7	TRBD2	TRBV10-2	NA	CASSEWGREGSYEQYF	TGCGCTAGCAGTGAGTGGGGACGGGAGGGCTCCTACGAGCAGTACTTC
TRBJ2-3	TRBD2	TRBV12-3/TRBV12-4	many	CASSLRRERDTQYF	TGTGCCAGCAGTTTGAGGCGGGAGAGAGATACGCAGTATTTT
TRBJ2-7	NA	TRBV7-9	few	CASSLVVPGISYEQYF	TGTGCCAGCAGCTTAGTAGTTCCGGGGATCTCCTACGAGCAGTACTTC
TRBJ2-2	TRBD2	TRBV20-1	few	CSARIGGRNTGELFF	TGCAGTGCTAGAATTGGCGGGAGGAACACCGGGGAGCTGTTTTTT
TRBJ1-1	NA	TRBV11-3	many	CASSLGASNTEAFF	TGTGCCAGCAGCTTAGGGGCCTCGAACACTGAAGCTTTCTTT